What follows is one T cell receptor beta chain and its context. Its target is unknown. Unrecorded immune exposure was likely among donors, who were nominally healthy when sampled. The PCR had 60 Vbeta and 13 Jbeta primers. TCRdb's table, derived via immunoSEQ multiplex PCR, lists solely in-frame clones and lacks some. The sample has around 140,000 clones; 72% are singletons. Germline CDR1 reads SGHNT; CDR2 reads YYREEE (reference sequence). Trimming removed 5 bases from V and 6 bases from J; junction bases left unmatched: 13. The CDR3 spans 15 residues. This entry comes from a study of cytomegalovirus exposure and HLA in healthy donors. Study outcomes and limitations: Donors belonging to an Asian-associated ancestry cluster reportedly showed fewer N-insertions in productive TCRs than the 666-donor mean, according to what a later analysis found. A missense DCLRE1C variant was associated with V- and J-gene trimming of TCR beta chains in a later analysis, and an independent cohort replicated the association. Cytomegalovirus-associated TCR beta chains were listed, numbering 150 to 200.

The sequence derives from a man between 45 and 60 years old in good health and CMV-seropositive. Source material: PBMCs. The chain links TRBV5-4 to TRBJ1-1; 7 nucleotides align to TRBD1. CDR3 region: CASRRDRSTDAEAFF. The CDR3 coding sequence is TGTGCCAGCAGGCGGGACAGATCCACTGACGCTGAAGCTTTCTTT.